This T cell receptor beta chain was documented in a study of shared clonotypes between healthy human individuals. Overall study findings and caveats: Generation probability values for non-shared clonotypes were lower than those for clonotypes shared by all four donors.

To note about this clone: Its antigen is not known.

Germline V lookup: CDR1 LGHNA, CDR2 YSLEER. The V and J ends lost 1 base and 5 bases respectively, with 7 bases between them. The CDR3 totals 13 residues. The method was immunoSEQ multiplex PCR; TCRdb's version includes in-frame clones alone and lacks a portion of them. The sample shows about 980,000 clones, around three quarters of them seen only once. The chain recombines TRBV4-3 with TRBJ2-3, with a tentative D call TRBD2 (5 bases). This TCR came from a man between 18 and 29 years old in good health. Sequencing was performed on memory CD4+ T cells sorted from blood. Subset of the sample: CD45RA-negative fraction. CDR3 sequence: CASSQVGIDTQYF. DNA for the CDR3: TGCGCCAGCAGCCAAGTCGGGATAGATACGCAGTATTTT.